A selection of T cell receptor beta chains follows, all from one sample in a study of blood T cell repertoires in COVID-19. Clones were read by immunoSEQ multiplex PCR, and TCRdb kept only the in-frame ones, dropping some. The table records about 210,000 clones, around 85% of them present only once. The sequenced sample consisted of peripheral blood. The source of these receptors is a man aged 55 to 70 with COVID-19, enrolled during active disease. Both conserved end residues are part of each CDR3. A D gene is named only where the DNA matches it firmly. Some rows have no size entry. The others give once, few or many, or a class for an expanded clone.

>NA|TRBD1|TRBJ1-4|TRBV19
CASSIRQGGGEKLFF
TGTGCCAGTAGTATTCGACAGGGGGGAGGTGAAAAACTGTTTTTT
>NA|TRBD1|TRBJ2-7|TRBV27
CASSRQLDRASEQYF
TGTGCCAGCAGCCGCCAACTGGACAGGGCGAGCGAGCAGTACTTC
>few|NA|TRBJ1-2|TRBV7-9
CASSYGQTNYGYTF
TGTGCCAGCAGCTATGGACAGACTAACTATGGCTACACCTTC
>NA|TRBD1|TRBJ2-2|TRBV7-8
CASSLGTGIAGELFF
TGTGCCAGCAGCTTAGGGACAGGGATCGCCGGGGAGCTGTTTTTT
>NA|NA|TRBJ1-1|TRBV6-5
CASSPGGVKAFF
TGTGCCAGCAGTCCCGGGGGAGTTAAAGCTTTCTTT
>NA|NA|TRBJ2-1|TRBV9
CASSGRAASDEQFF
TGTGCCAGCAGCGGGAGGGCCGCTAGCGATGAGCAGTTCTTC
>NA|NA|TRBJ1-1|TRBV11-3
CASSPYRQPDTQFF
TGTGCCAGCAGCCCCTACCGACAGCCCGACACGCAATTCTTT
>NA|NA|TRBJ2-1|TRBV20-1
CSASGATFFDNEQFF
TGCAGTGCTAGTGGCGCCACCTTTTTTGACAATGAGCAGTTCTTC
>NA|NA|TRBJ1-2|TRBV7-2
CASSSPGQFYGYTF
TGTGCCAGCAGCTCCCCAGGACAGTTCTATGGCTACACCTTC
>NA|TRBD1|TRBJ2-7|TRBV9
CASSVGDRAQNEQYF
TGTGCCAGCAGCGTGGGGGACAGGGCCCAGAACGAGCAGTACTTC
>NA|TRBD1|TRBJ2-4|TRBV19
CASSIQGADIQYF
TGTGCCAGTAGTATACAGGGGGCGGACATTCAGTACTTC
>NA|NA|TRBJ2-5|TRBV30
CAWSVRGRETQYF
TGTGCCTGGAGTGTACGAGGGCGGGAGACCCAGTACTTC
>NA|TRBD2|TRBJ2-1|TRBV19
CASSVGGRERNEQFF
TGTGCCAGTAGCGTGGGCGGGAGGGAGCGCAATGAGCAGTTCTTC
>NA|NA|TRBJ2-3|TRBV7-9
CASSSFTDTQYF
TGTGCCAGCAGCTCCTTCACAGATACGCAGTATTTT
>NA|TRBD1|TRBJ1-4|TRBV6-2/TRBV6-3
CASSYDRGRPGSWKLFF
TGTGCCAGCAGTTACGACAGGGGCAGACCAGGATCGTGGAAACTGTTTTTT
>once|NA|TRBJ2-1|TRBV11-3
CASSLEGGYNEQFF
TGTGCCAGCAGCTTAGAGGGGGGTTACAATGAGCAGTTCTTC
>NA|TRBD1|TRBJ2-1|TRBV19
CASSMRTGTSYNEQFF
TGTGCCAGTAGTATGCGGACAGGGACCTCCTACAATGAGCAGTTCTTC
>NA|NA|TRBJ1-6|TRBV2
CASSRREGRYNNSPLHF
TGTGCCAGCAGTCGACGGGAGGGCCGGTATAATAATTCACCCCTCCACTTT
>NA|TRBD1|TRBJ2-1|TRBV4-3
CASSIQTGANEQFF
TGCGCCAGCAGCATACAAACAGGGGCCAATGAGCAGTTCTTC
>NA|NA|TRBJ2-1|TRBV12-3/TRBV12-4
CASRTEGDEQFF
TGTGCCTCCAGGACCGAGGGGGATGAGCAGTTCTTC
>few|NA|TRBJ1-2|TRBV24-1
CATSEYSGSGYTF
TGTGCCACCAGTGAATATTCAGGGTCTGGCTACACCTTC
>NA|NA|TRBJ1-6|TRBV9
CASSVDSVPYNSPLHF
TGTGCCAGCAGCGTAGATTCAGTCCCCTATAATTCACCCCTCCACTTT
>NA|TRBD1|TRBJ1-2|TRBV28
CASSFDRVYGYTF
TGTGCCAGCAGTTTTGACAGGGTCTATGGCTACACCTTC
>NA|NA|TRBJ1-5|TRBV18
CASSPGGAARPQHF
TGTGCCAGCTCACCAGGGGGGGCCGCAAGGCCCCAGCATTTT
>NA|TRBD2|TRBJ2-3|TRBV9
CASSPLTSGTADTQYF
TGTGCCAGCAGCCCCCTGACTAGCGGGACGGCAGATACGCAGTATTTT
>NA|TRBD1|TRBJ2-7|TRBV20-1
CSASAGTATYEQYF
TGCAGTGCTAGTGCCGGGACAGCTACCTACGAGCAGTACTTC
>few|NA|TRBJ2-7|TRBV28
CASSLGTLGYEQYF
TGTGCCAGCAGTTTGGGGACATTGGGCTACGAGCAGTACTTC
>NA|TRBD1|TRBJ1-6|TRBV19
CASADRDNSPLHF
TGTGCCAGCGCAGACAGGGATAATTCACCCCTCCACTTT
>NA|TRBD2|TRBJ2-4|TRBV28
CASSSRTSGIGNIQYF
TGTGCCAGCAGTTCCCGGACTAGCGGGATCGGAAACATTCAGTACTTC